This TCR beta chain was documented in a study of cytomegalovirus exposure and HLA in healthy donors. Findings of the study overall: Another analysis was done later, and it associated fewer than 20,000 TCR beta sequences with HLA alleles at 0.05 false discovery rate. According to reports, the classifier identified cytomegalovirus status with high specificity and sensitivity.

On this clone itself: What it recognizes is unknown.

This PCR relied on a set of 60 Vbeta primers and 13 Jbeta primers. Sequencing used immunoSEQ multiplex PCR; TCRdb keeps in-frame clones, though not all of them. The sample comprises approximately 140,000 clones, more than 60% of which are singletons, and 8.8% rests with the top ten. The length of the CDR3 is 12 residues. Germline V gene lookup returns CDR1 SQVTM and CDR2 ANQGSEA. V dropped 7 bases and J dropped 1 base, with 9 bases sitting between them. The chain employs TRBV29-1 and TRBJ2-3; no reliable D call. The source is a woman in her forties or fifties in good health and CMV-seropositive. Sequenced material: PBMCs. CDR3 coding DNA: TGCAGCGCCTCAGGCGGCACAGATACGCAGTATTTT. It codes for CSASGGTDTQYF.